This TCR beta chain is from a study of T cells in Graves' hyperthyroidism and ophthalmopathy. This CDR3 has 15 amino acids. The ends lost 4 bases at V and 5 bases at J; junction bases unmatched: 9. Germline V lookup: CDR1 SEHNR, CDR2 FQNEAQ (reference sequence). From RNA transcripts, TCR beta CDR3 regions were amplified. The study used the HTBI primer set for a first-round RT-PCR of the TCR CDR3. MiXCR was run by TCRdb on the multiplex PCR reads, yielding one entry per CDR3 protein. The sample gives hundreds of thousands of distinct CDR3 sequences, less than 25% of which show up once; under 35% is in the top ten.

V and J are TRBV7-9 and TRBJ2-3; 7 bases agree with TRBD2. The sequencing sample was made of blood. This receptor was taken from a man aged 30 to 39 with Graves' ophthalmopathy. The CDR3 DNA follows: TGTGCCAGCAGCTCCCGGGGAGGGATTGAAGATACGCAGTATTTT. It encodes CASSSRGGIEDTQYF.